A selection of T cell receptor beta chains follows, all from one sample in a study of T-cell reconstitution after alpha-beta-depleted transplantation in children. TCRdb analysed the PCR reads with MiXCR anew, one entry per CDR3 protein. This sample has around 180,000 distinct CDR3 sequences; 11% occur once, and the top ten carry about 13%. Here the sequenced sample was PBMCs, taken before TCRalphabeta/CD19-depleted stem cell transplant. These receptors were collected from a boy younger than 10 with acute myeloid leukemia, due to receive a stem cell transplant. CDR3s include the opening cysteine and the closing phenylalanine or tryptophan. The order of the fields is clone size, J gene, D gene, V gene, CDR3 DNA, CDR3 protein. A D gene is named only where the DNA matches it firmly. Size values are once, few and many counts, or a class for expanded clones, and some rows have none.

>many|TRBJ2-7|NA|TRBV6-5
TGTGCCAGCAGTTACCCACCGGGACACCTCTACGAGCAGTACTTC
CASSYPPGHLYEQYF
>many|TRBJ2-1|NA|TRBV12-3/TRBV12-4
TGTGCCAGCAGTCCCACCGACAGGAATGAGCAGTTCTTC
CASSPTDRNEQFF
>many|TRBJ1-1|TRBD1|TRBV5-1
TGCGCCAGCAGCGCGGGACAGGGAATGAACACTGAAGCTTTCTTT
CASSAGQGMNTEAFF
>many|TRBJ2-7|NA|TRBV28
TGTGCCAGCAGTTTGGGGTCCTCCTACGAGCAGTACTTC
CASSLGSSYEQYF
>many|TRBJ2-1|NA|TRBV5-1
TGCGCCAGCAGCTTGGGTCGAGGGTACTACAATGAGCAGTTCTTC
CASSLGRGYYNEQFF
>many|TRBJ2-5|NA|TRBV4-1
TGCGCCAGCAGCCAAGATATTTCCAGCGGCCAAGAGACCCAGTACTTC
CASSQDISSGQETQYF
>many|TRBJ2-1|TRBD1|TRBV28
TGTGCCAGCAGTATCACAGGGGTCCAAAATGAGCAGTTCTTC
CASSITGVQNEQFF
>NA|TRBJ2-1|TRBD2|TRBV7-7
TGTGCCAGCAGCTCTGGGACTAGCGGGAGTAGTGATGAGCAGTTCTTC
CASSSGTSGSSDEQFF
>many|TRBJ1-2|NA|TRBV5-1
TGCGCCAGCAGCTTGGCCCCAGGGAACTATGGCTACACCTTC
CASSLAPGNYGYTF
>NA|TRBJ2-1|NA|TRBV3-1
TGTGCCTCCACCCAAGACCCAGCGGGCACCTACAATGAGCAGTTCTTC
CASTQDPAGTYNEQFF
>many|TRBJ2-1|NA|TRBV5-1
TGCGCCAGCAGCTTGGGCGGTCCCGAGTACAATGAGCAGTTCTTC
CASSLGGPEYNEQFF
>many|TRBJ2-1|TRBD2|TRBV20-1
TGCAGTGCTAGAGATAGCGGGAGGGAAGTCAATGAGCAGTTCTTC
CSARDSGREVNEQFF
>many|TRBJ2-1|TRBD1|TRBV2
TGTGCCAGCGGCCCGGACAGGGCCAATGAGCAGTTCTTC
CASGPDRANEQFF
>many|TRBJ1-5|TRBD1|TRBV10-1
TGCGCCAGCAGTGAAGGAGGGGGCCGGCAGCCCCAGCATTTT
CASSEGGGRQPQHF
>many|TRBJ2-1|NA|TRBV7-6
TGTGCCAGCAGCTTATCCAGGGATAGGAATGAGCAGTTCTTC
CASSLSRDRNEQFF
>many|TRBJ2-3|TRBD2|TRBV7-3
TGTGCCAGCAGCTTAGGGGTAGCGGGCCGCCCCGGGGCAGATACGCAGTATTTT
CASSLGVAGRPGADTQYF
>few|TRBJ1-6|TRBD1|TRBV13
TGTGCCAGCAGCACTGGGACAGCACGGGGAACCTCACCCCTCCACTTT
CASSTGTARGTSPLHF
>many|TRBJ2-1|TRBD2|TRBV20-1
TGCAGTGCTAGAGTAGTGGGAGGGCCCTCCTACAATGAGCAGTTCTTC
CSARVVGGPSYNEQFF
>many|TRBJ1-1|TRBD1|TRBV3-1
TGTGCCAGCAGCCAACGACAGGGGCGGACTTTCTTT
CASSQRQGRTFF
>many|TRBJ1-6|TRBD1|TRBV20-1
TGCAGTGCTAGAGGGGACAGGGGGATGGATTCACCCCTCCACTTT
CSARGDRGMDSPLHF
>many|TRBJ2-1|TRBD2|TRBV12-3/TRBV12-4
TGTGCCAGCAGTTTGATTAGCGGGGGGTACAATGAGCAGTTCTTC
CASSLISGGYNEQFF
>many|TRBJ2-1|TRBD2|TRBV11-2
TGTGCCAGCAGTCCCACTAGCGGGAACTACAATGAGCAGTTCTTC
CASSPTSGNYNEQFF
>many|TRBJ1-1|TRBD1|TRBV5-5
TGTGCCAGCAGCTCGGGACAGGGGAACACTGAAGCTTTCTTT
CASSSGQGNTEAFF